The 8 T cell receptor beta chains reported below all come from one sample, sequenced in a study of blood T cell repertoires in COVID-19. The method was immunoSEQ multiplex PCR; TCRdb's version includes in-frame clones alone and lacks a portion of them. The data contain roughly 49,000 clones, 83% of them singletons. The specimen sequenced was peripheral blood. The receptors originated from a man aged 35 to 55 with acute or convalescent COVID-19.

This sequence joins TRBV2 and TRBJ1-2, with 7 positions matching TRBD1. Germline V gene sequence: CDR1 SNHLY, CDR2 FYNNEI. V lost 9 bases, J lost 9 bases, and 7 bases stayed unmatched. The CDR3 has 11 amino acids. The CDR3 spells CASRDSPSYTF. The DNA of the CDR3 is TGTGCCAGTCGGGACAGTCCAAGCTACACCTTC.

V gene TRBV27 combines with J gene TRBJ2-3; D remains unclear. CDR1 and CDR2 (germline): MNHEY, SMNVEV (reference sequence). Between the trimmed V and J ends, which lost 2 bases and 0 bases, there was a span of 3 bases. The CDR3 runs to 13 residues. The CDR3: CASSLQSTDTQYF. The CDR3 DNA reads as TGTGCCAGCAGTTTACAGAGCACAGATACGCAGTATTTT.

The genes are TRBV30 and TRBJ1-5; D call uncertain. The CDR3 consists of 15 residues. Trimming cost V 0 bases and J 1 base, with 10 bases left between them. The germline CDR1 and CDR2 sequences are GTSNPN and SVGIG (reference sequence). The CDR3 nucleotides are TGTGCCTGGAGTGTACGGGGTTACAGCAATCAGCCCCAGCATTTT. Translation: CAWSVRGYSNQPQHF.

The chain uses TRBV6-6 and TRBJ1-2; perhaps TRBD1 as D (5 bases). Trimming pared 0 bases from V and 6 bases from J, leaving 5 bases between. Per the germline V gene, CDR1 is MNHNY and CDR2 is SVGAGI (reference sequence). The CDR3 has 12 amino acids. Written as DNA, the CDR3 is TGTGCCAGCAGTTACTCACAGGATGGCTACACCTTC. This encodes CASSYSQDGYTF.

The rearrangement links TRBV27 to TRBJ2-1; TRBD2 matches 13 bases. The J segment lost 0 bases and the V segment lost 6 bases, leaving 2 bases of the junction unmatched. In germline, CDR1 is MNHEY, CDR2 SMNVEV (reference sequence). The CDR3 consists of 16 residues. Here the CDR3 DNA reads TGTGCCAGCAGGCGGACTAGCGGGAGCTCCTACAATGAGCAGTTCTTC. Translating it yields CASRRTSGSSYNEQFF.

This chain joins TRBV5-8 and TRBJ2-2; tentative D call: TRBD2 (5 bases). Trimming stripped 6 bases from V and 5 bases from J, with 20 bases between. This CDR3 has 16 residues. Looked up from germline, CDR1 is SGHTS and CDR2 is YDEGEE. This CDR3 is CASNRPGKARTGELFF. CDR3 DNA sequence: TGTGCCAGCAACCGACCGGGAAAGGCGAGGACCGGGGAGCTGTTTTTT.

The chain combines TRBV12-3 or TRBV12-4 with TRBJ1-1; no reliable D call. V lost 4 bases and J lost 4, with 7 bases in between. The CDR3 length is 12 residues. The CDR3 loop is CASSSPGTEAFF. The CDR3 nucleotides read TGTGCCAGCAGTTCTCCGGGCACTGAAGCTTTCTTT.

This clone appeared once. J is TRBJ1-4 and V is TRBV30; 9 nucleotides agree with TRBD1. The CDR3 is 15 residues long. Trimming took 2 bases from V and 5 from J; bases not matched to a gene: 6. From germline, CDR1 is GTSNPN and CDR2 SVGIG (reference sequence). CDR3 sequence: CAWSPGQGRNEKLFF. The CDR3 nucleotides are TGTGCCTGGAGTCCGGGACAGGGCCGAAATGAAAAACTGTTTTTT.